The present entry profiles one T cell receptor beta chain with its context. Its matching antigen is unknown. This entry comes from a study of T cells in Graves' hyperthyroidism and ophthalmopathy. Overall study findings and caveats: In the analysis, a 13 V-J model separated ophthalmopathy from stable hyperthyroidism.

Germline assignment: CDR1 LNHDA and CDR2 SQIVND (reference sequence). Trimming at V came to 7 bases and at J to 0 bases, leaving 7 bases not matched to a gene. The CDR3 contains 15 residues. TCR beta CDR3 regions were amplified from RNA. The study used the HTBI primer set for a first-round RT-PCR of the TCR CDR3. TCRdb recomputed calls from the multiplex PCR reads with MiXCR, one row per CDR3 protein. The data hold 560,000 or so distinct CDR3 sequences, with roughly 50% observed a single time. Exclusion followed for patients with uncontrolled infection, other autoimmune disease, pregnancy or lactation. Based on clinical symptoms, serum thyroxine and TRAb, thyroid ultrasound and orbital computed tomography, diagnoses were reached.

Sequencing was performed on peripheral blood or thyroid tissue (not recorded which). V usage is TRBV19 and J usage is TRBJ1-1; 8 nucleotides agree with TRBD1. This TCR was sampled from a woman under 30 with Graves' hyperthyroidism. The CDR3, as DNA: TGTGCCAGTACCGGGACAGGCGCAATGAACACTGAAGCTTTCTTT. Translation gives CASTGTGAMNTEAFF.